The 23 T cell receptor beta chains below all came from one sample that was sequenced in a study of T cells in Graves' hyperthyroidism and ophthalmopathy. TCR beta CDR3 sequences were amplified from RNA transcripts. Initially, a first-round RT-PCR of the TCR CDR3 employed the HTBI primer set. TCRdb fed the multiplex PCR reads into MiXCR, producing one record per CDR3 protein. The repertoire has over 250,000 distinct CDR3 sequences, over 15% of them found once; the top ten carry approximately 60%. Sequenced: blood. The receptors were gathered from an older woman with Graves' ophthalmopathy.

Points on this clonotype: A read error may account for a junction end that differs from germline. The chain couples TRBV24-1 to TRBJ2-3, with 7 nucleotides matching TRBD1. Germline CDR1 and CDR2: KGHDR and SFDVKD. The CDR3 covers 17 residues. The CDR3 protein is CATSVGSGTDPTDTQYF. CDR3 bases: TGTGCCACAAGTGTGGGGTCCGGGACAGACCCCACAGATACGCAGTATTTT.

This clonotype showed up just a few times. V is TRBV11-2 and J is TRBJ1-6; D may be TRBD1 (6 bases). The CDR3 runs 15 residues. Trimming removed 1 base at V and 7 bases at J, with 11 bases between. Germline assignment: CDR1 SGHAT and CDR2 FQNNGV. The DNA of the CDR3 is TGTGCCAGCAGCTTAGCGGTAGGGGGGAATTCACCCCTCCACTTT. Translating it yields CASSLAVGGNSPLHF.

Turning to this clonotype: Just one base apart from a much larger clone, this may be a read error. The chain has TRBV7-2 and TRBJ2-1; no reliable D call. The germline CDR1 and CDR2 sequences are SGHTA and FQGNSA. The CDR3 runs 14 residues. The CDR3 nucleotides read TGTGCCAGCAGCTTAGTGGGAAATTACAATGAGCAGCTCTTC. Translating it yields CASSLVGNYNEQLF.

This clonotype was observed many times. The V and J genes are TRBV19 and TRBJ2-1; D remains unclear. The V end lost 10 bases, the J end lost 0 bases, and 16 bases lay between the germline ends. The CDR3 has 15 residues. Germline CDR1 LNHDA, CDR2 SQIVND (reference sequence). This chain's CDR3 is CATKRSLGSYNEQFF. CDR3 nucleotide sequence: TGTGCCACCAAACGGTCCCTGGGCTCCTACAATGAGCAGTTCTTC.

Regarding this clonotype: A much larger clone differs from this one at a single base, so this may be a read error. The V and J genes are TRBV27 and TRBJ1-5, with D unresolved. CDR1 MNHEY and CDR2 SMNVEV come from the germline V gene (reference sequence). The CDR3 is 11 amino acids. V was clipped by 8 bases and J by 6 bases, with 8 bases between them. CDR3 DNA sequence: TGTGCCAGCGGGATATTTCAGCCCCAGCATTTT. Protein sequence: CASGIFQPQHF.

The V gene is TRBV6-4, the J gene TRBJ1-5; TRBD1 matches at 11 bases. V trimming: 6 bases; J trimming: 7 bases; junction bases outside the gene matches: 11. Per germline, CDR1 MRHNA and CDR2 SNTAGT. This CDR3 has 16 amino acids. CDR3 amino acids: CASREIRDRGEQPQHF. CDR3 nucleotides: TGTGCCAGCAGGGAAATCCGGGACAGGGGGGAACAGCCCCAGCATTTT.

The chain combines TRBV2 with TRBJ2-1; 12 nucleotides line up with TRBD2. The CDR3 extends over 13 amino acids. The V gene's germline CDR1 is SNHLY and CDR2 FYNNEI. With 6 bases clipped from V and 9 bases from J, the junction kept 3 bases outside the gene matches. The CDR3 sequence is CASRPTSGGEQFF. The CDR3, as DNA: TGTGCCAGCAGGCCGACTAGCGGGGGTGAGCAGTTCTTC. The full variable domain, in which reference TRBV2 and TRBJ2-1 provide the parts outside the CDR3, is EPEVTQTPSHQVTQMGQEVILRCVPISNHLYFYWYRQILGQKVEFLVSFYNNEISEKSEIFDDQFSVERPDGSNFTLKIRSTKLEDSAMYFCASRPTSGGEQFFGPGTRLTVL.

In its sample, this clonotype was seen many times. This rearrangement joins TRBV6-1 to TRBJ2-7, with TRBD1 matching over 9 bases. The length of the CDR3 is 15 residues. The junction had 10 bases not matched to a gene; V was cut back by 7 bases and J by 3 bases. Germline assignment: CDR1 MNHNS and CDR2 SASEGT. CDR3 region: CASTPAGTGFYEQYF. CDR3 coding DNA: TGTGCCAGCACCCCTGCCGGGACAGGGTTCTACGAGCAGTACTTC.

This clonotype was observed a handful of times. The chain combines TRBV14 with TRBJ2-3; D remains unclear. Germline V lookup: CDR1 SGHDN, CDR2 FVKESK. Trimming left V 1 base short and J 4 bases short, with 15 bases between. The CDR3 is 16 residues long. The CDR3 nucleotides are TGTGCCAGCAGCCAAGGGGTTAGCCGGATCTCAGATACGCAGTATTTT. Translating it yields CASSQGVSRISDTQYF.

This clonotype turned up a few times. This chain uses TRBV5-1 with TRBJ1-5, with a possible D match to TRBD1 (6 bases). The CDR3 has 15 residues. In germline, CDR1 is SGHRS, CDR2 YFSETQ. V was clipped by 0 bases and J by 0 bases, with 7 bases between them. The CDR3 nucleotides read TGCGCCAGCAGCTTGGGGGGGGCTAGCAATCAGCCCCAGCATTTT. Its protein product is CASSLGGASNQPQHF.

This clonotype was observed a handful of times. J is TRBJ1-2 and V is TRBV20-1; 7 positions agree with TRBD1. The CDR3 contains 15 residues. Germline V gene lookup returns CDR1 DFQATT and CDR2 SNEGSKA (reference sequence). Trimming removed 8 bases from V and 3 bases from J; junction bases left unmatched: 15. The CDR3 DNA is TGCAGTCCACACGAAAAACCGGGACAGTACTATGGCTACACCTTC. Amino acids: CSPHEKPGQYYGYTF.

This clonotype was detected many times. V usage is TRBV11-2 and J usage is TRBJ2-7, with 9 bases identical to TRBD1. The J segment lost 6 bases and the V segment lost 3 bases, leaving 6 bases of the junction unmatched. Germline V gene lookup returns CDR1 SGHAT and CDR2 FQNNGV. This CDR3 region has 14 residues. DNA for the CDR3: TGTGCCAGCAGCTTGGACAGGGGATCCCTCGAGCAGTACTTC. This encodes CASSLDRGSLEQYF. Full variable domain (remainder filled in from reference TRBV11-2 and TRBJ2-7): EAGVAQSPRYKIIEKRQSVAFWCNPISGHATLYWYQQILGQGPKLLIQFQNNGVVDDSQLPKDRFSAERLKGVDSTLKIQPAKLEDSAVYLCASSLDRGSLEQYFGPGTRLTVT.

As concerns this clonotype: Given a much more abundant clone one base away, this may be a read error. The V call is TRBV3-1, the J call TRBJ2-7; tentatively, D is TRBD1 (5 bases). The CDR3 has 20 amino acids. Between the trimmed V and J ends, which lost 0 bases and 1 base, there was a span of 25 bases. Germline V gene data show CDR1 as LGHDT and CDR2 as YNNKEL (reference sequence). The DNA for the CDR3 is TGTGCCAGCAGCCAAGATTTTCTTCGCGTTCAGGGAAGATTTTCCTACGAGCAGTACTTC. Protein: CASSQDFLRVQGRFSYEQYF.

This clonotype was observed at least ten times. The chain employs TRBV5-1 and TRBJ2-7, with 11 bases fitting TRBD1. The CDR3 totals 15 residues. The V and J ends lost 3 bases and 2 bases, in that order; junction bases with no gene match: 4. Germline CDR1 reads SGHRS; CDR2 reads YFSETQ. The CDR3 bases are TGCGCCAGCAGCTGGGGACAGGGGGGAACCTACGAGCAGTACTTC. It codes for CASSWGQGGTYEQYF.

For this clonotype: A much larger clone lies one base from this, so it may be a read error. Lacking the conserved final phenylalanine or tryptophan, this CDR3 likely reflects a read error. The V gene is TRBV27, the J gene TRBJ2-5, with 10 bases that match TRBD1. Trimming at V came to 3 bases and at J to 4 bases, leaving 5 bases not matched to a gene. This CDR3 has 15 amino acids. The germline V gene encodes CDR1 MNHEY and CDR2 SMNVEV (reference sequence). DNA of the CDR3: TGTGCCAGCAGTTTCGACAGGGGGCTTTTAGAGACCCAGTACATC. Its translation: CASSFDRGLLETQYI.

This clonotype was recorded many times. The rearrangement links TRBV9 to TRBJ1-6; D may be TRBD1 (6 bases). Trimming shortened V by 4 bases and J by 10 bases, and 18 bases separated the two germline ends. This CDR3 contains 15 residues. Germline lookup yields CDR1 SGDLS and CDR2 YYNGEE. The CDR3 loop reads CASSPNTGLGSPLHF. The CDR3, as DNA: TGTGCCAGCAGCCCAAATACAGGGTTGGGATCACCCCTCCACTTT.

This clonotype was observed at least ten times. The J gene is TRBJ1-2, the V gene TRBV6-1, with TRBD1 identical over 7 bases. J lost 4 bases, V lost 5 bases, and 25 bases had no gene match. The V gene's germline CDR1 is MNHNS and CDR2 SASEGT. This CDR3 spans 20 amino acids. CDR3 sequence reads: CASSYLRTGGFLGTFYGYTF. The DNA for the CDR3 is TGTGCCAGCAGTTACCTCCGGACAGGAGGCTTTCTGGGCACCTTCTATGGCTACACCTTC.

The rearrangement links TRBV20-1 to TRBJ2-3; D is uncertain. The CDR3 is 13 amino acids. V lost 7 bases, J lost 0 bases, and 11 bases lay in between. Germline V gene data show CDR1 as DFQATT and CDR2 as SNEGSKA (reference sequence). CDR3 loop: CSEFRPSTDTQYF. The CDR3 bases are TGCAGTGAATTCAGGCCTAGCACAGATACGCAGTATTTT.

CDR3 coding DNA: TGCAGTGCTAGAGCCGCTTTGATTCAATGGGATGGCTACACCTTC. Its protein product is CSARAALIQWDGYTF. The V gene is TRBV20-1, the J gene TRBJ1-2; no reliable D call. V was clipped by 1 base and J by 6 bases, with 18 bases between them. The CDR3 covers 15 residues. CDR1 and CDR2 (germline): DFQATT, SNEGSKA (reference sequence).

This clonotype has at least ten counts. This chain uses TRBV11-2 with TRBJ2-1; a possible D gene is TRBD2 (7 bases). The germline V and J ends were trimmed by 1 base and 1 base, with 11 bases remaining between them. The CDR3 length is 16 residues. The V gene's germline CDR1 is SGHAT and CDR2 FQNNGV. In DNA, the CDR3 is TGTGCCAGCAGCTTAGGGGGGGGGACATCCTACAATGAGCAGTTCTTC. Amino acids: CASSLGGGTSYNEQFF. Supplemented by reference TRBV11-2 and TRBJ2-1, the full variable domain reads EAGVAQSPRYKIIEKRQSVAFWCNPISGHATLYWYQQILGQGPKLLIQFQNNGVVDDSQLPKDRFSAERLKGVDSTLKIQPAKLEDSAVYLCASSLGGGTSYNEQFFGPGTRLTVL.

This clonotype was picked up many times. V and J are TRBV7-9 and TRBJ1-1, with unresolved D. In germline, CDR1 is SEHNR, CDR2 FQNEAQ (reference sequence). V shed 6 bases and J shed 8 bases, with 13 bases lying between them. CDR3 size: 12 residues. CDR3: CASSFPGLEAFF. The CDR3 DNA reads TGTGCCAGCAGTTTCCCGGGATTGGAAGCTTTCTTT.

In this sample, this clonotype turned up a few times. The gene calls are TRBV4-1 and TRBJ2-1; D remains ambiguous. V shed 1 base and J shed 5 bases, with 12 bases lying between them. CDR1 and CDR2 from the germline V gene are MGHRA and YSYEKL. This CDR3 has 15 residues. The CDR3 is CASSQGWAENNEQFF. The DNA for the CDR3 is TGCGCCAGCAGCCAAGGTTGGGCGGAGAACAATGAGCAGTTCTTC.

This chain joins TRBV28 and TRBJ1-1; the D is unclear. The germline V gene has CDR1 MDHEN and CDR2 SYDVKM. V was pared by 1 base and J by 1 base, with 7 bases between. The CDR3 extends over 14 amino acids. CDR3 sequence reads: CASSLFGENTEAFF. CDR3 bases: TGTGCCAGCAGTTTATTCGGGGAGAACACTGAAGCTTTCTTT.